This TCR beta chain comes out of a study of CD8+CD57+ T cells in acquired aplastic anemia listed by TCRdb under 2018. General notes on the study: Extracted DNA from sorted CD4+ and CD8+ cells averaged approximately 3 ug, ranging from about 0.17 to 30 ug. A CD8+CD57+ expansion meant a frequency higher than the mean frequency seen in healthy subjects. Here is what the overall study found, with its caveats: No significant difference in CD8+ Simpson's diversity was found between patients and healthy controls (P=0.060). Around 27 CD8+ CDR3 sequences were found to be shared between patients and controls, but these sequences appeared to be highly expressed in patients and within the immunodominant clones of the patients.

Expansion of CD8+CD57+ cells had been shown by flow cytometry in the patients chosen for sequencing. Severe acquired aplastic anemia was diagnosed in all patients according to International Study of Aplastic Anemia and Agranulocytosis and Camitta criteria. Patients had received no therapy at the time of blood sampling. In this study, sorted CD4+ and CD8+ T cells from the blood of healthy subjects and of severe aplastic anemia patients had their TCR repertoires deep-sequenced. Patients were enrolled under clinicaltrials.gov protocols 00001620, 01623167, 00001397, 00071045, 00081523 and 00961064 in the USA. Ficoll-Paque density gradient centrifugation was used to isolate peripheral blood mononuclear cells. Before DNA extraction, CD4+ and CD8+ T cells were sorted by FACS or by magnetic beads. The V end gives up 1 base and the J end 5 bases, leaving 2 bases in the junction not matched to a gene. Sequences MNHNS (CDR1) and SASEGT (CDR2) are obtained from the germline V gene. The CDR3 measures 14 amino acids from cysteine to phenylalanine. Of all the DNA, just the CDR3 is kept, 42 bases in frame from base 1.

Points on this clonotype: Its antigen has not been determined. No base qualities exist here, and no much larger clone lies one base off it.

Profiling of TCR beta VDJ combinations and CDR3 sequences used genomic DNA as the template. An Illumina HiSeq 2000 was used for TCR repertoire sequencing. The published analysis was carried out like this. TRBV/TRBJ rearrangement plots, CDR3 size and DJ length profiles, and Simpson's diversity index were used to assess repertoires. Whichever DNA sequence was most abundant in the deep sequencing data was defined as the immunodominant clone. CDR3 amino acid sequences were screened for sharing across subjects and compared with published repertoires and the VDJdb database. The public sequencing data were trimmed at Q25 with fastp and processed into clonotypes with MiXCR by TCRdb, which kept only in-frame beta chains. One record per CDR3 amino acid sequence lists the most common genes and DNA. The V and J calls here are based on TCRdb, not the publication. The sample table records around 200,000 distinct CDR3 sequences; about half of these occur just once. The leading ten clones occupy about 1.8% of the sample.

Sequencing input: sorted CD4+, CD8+, or CD8+CD57+ T cells (not recorded which) from PBMCs. The chain was built from TRBV6-1 and TRBJ1-1; TRBD1 aligns with 9 central bases. This clonotype originated in a human donor with aplastic anemia. Here the CDR3 is given as CASSEGTGVTEAFF. DNA sequence: TGTGCCAGCAGTGAAGGGACAGGGGTTACTGAAGCTTTCTTT.